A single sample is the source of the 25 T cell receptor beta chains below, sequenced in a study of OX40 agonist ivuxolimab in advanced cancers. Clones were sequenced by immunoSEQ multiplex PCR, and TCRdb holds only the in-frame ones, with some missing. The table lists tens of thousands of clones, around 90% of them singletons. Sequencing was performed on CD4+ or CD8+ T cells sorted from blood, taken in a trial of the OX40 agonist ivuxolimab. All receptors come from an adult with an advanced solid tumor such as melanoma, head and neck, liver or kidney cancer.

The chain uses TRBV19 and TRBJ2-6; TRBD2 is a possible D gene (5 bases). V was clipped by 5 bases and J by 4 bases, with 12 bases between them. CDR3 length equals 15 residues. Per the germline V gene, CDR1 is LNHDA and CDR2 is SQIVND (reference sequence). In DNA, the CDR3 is TGTGCCAGTAGTCCGGACTCAGCCGGGGCCAACGTCCTGACTTTC. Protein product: CASSPDSAGANVLTF.

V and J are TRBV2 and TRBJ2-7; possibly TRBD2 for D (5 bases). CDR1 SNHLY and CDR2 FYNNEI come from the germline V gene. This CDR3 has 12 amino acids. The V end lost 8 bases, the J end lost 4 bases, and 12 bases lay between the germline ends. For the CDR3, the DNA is TGTGCCAGCGGGAGACACCCATACGAGCAGTACTTC. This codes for CASGRHPYEQYF.

The CDR3 DNA reads as TGTGCCAGCAGTTTCGTTGTGGAGCTGTTTTTT. This gives the protein CASSFVVELFF. The chain joins TRBV28 to TRBJ2-2; D call uncertain. CDR1 MDHEN and CDR2 SYDVKM come from the germline V gene. The length of the CDR3 is 11 residues. With 3 bases removed from V and 10 bases from J, the gap between germline ends came to 6 bases.

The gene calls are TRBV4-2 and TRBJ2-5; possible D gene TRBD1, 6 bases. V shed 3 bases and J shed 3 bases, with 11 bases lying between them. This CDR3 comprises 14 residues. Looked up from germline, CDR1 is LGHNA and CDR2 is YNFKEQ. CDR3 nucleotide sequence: TGTGCCAGCAGCCAGGGGCAGGGGAAAGAGACCCAGTACTTC. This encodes CASSQGQGKETQYF.

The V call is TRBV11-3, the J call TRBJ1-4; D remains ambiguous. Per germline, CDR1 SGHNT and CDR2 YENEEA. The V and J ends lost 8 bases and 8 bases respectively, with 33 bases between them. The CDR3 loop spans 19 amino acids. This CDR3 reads CASFRRRVGSDRFLEKLFF. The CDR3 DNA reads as TGTGCCAGCTTCAGGAGAAGGGTTGGGTCGGACCGATTTTTGGAAAAACTGTTTTTT. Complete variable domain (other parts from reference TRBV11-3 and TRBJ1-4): EAGVVQSPRYKIIEKKQPVAFWCNPISGHNTLYWYLQNLGQGPELLIRYENEEAVDDSQLPKDRFSAERLKGVDSTLKIQPAELGDSAVYLCASFRRRVGSDRFLEKLFFGSGTQLSVL.

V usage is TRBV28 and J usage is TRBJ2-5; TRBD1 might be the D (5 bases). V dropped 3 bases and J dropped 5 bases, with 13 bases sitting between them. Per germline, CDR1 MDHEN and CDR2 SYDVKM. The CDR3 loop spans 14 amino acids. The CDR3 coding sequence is TGTGCCAGCAGTTTGTCTCAGGGTTCCGAGACCCAGTACTTC. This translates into CASSLSQGSETQYF.

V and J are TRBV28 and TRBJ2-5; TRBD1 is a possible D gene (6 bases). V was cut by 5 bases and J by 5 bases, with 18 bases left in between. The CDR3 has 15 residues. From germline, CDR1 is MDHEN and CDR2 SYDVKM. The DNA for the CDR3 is TGTGCCAGCAGTAGACCCCTAGGGGGTACCGAGACCCAGTACTTC. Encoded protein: CASSRPLGGTETQYF.

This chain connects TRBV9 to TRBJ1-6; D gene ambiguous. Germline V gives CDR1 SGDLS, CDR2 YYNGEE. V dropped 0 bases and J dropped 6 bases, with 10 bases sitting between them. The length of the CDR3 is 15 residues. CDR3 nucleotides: TGTGCCAGCAGCGTAGGTGGAGGGCCTAATTCACCCCTCCACTTT. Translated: CASSVGGGPNSPLHF.

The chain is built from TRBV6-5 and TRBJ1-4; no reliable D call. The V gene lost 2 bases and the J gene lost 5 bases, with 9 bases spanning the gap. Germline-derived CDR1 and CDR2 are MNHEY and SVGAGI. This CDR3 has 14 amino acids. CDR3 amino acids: CASSYAAGNEKLFF. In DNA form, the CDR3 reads TGTGCCAGCAGTTACGCGGCCGGGAATGAAAAACTGTTTTTT.

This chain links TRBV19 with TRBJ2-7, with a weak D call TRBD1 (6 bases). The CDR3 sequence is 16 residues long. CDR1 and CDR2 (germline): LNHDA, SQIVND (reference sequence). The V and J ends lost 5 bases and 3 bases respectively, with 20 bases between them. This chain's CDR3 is CASSSSYPGTYYEQYF. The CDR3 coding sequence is TGTGCCAGTAGTTCCTCTTACCCCGGGACATACTACGAGCAGTACTTC.

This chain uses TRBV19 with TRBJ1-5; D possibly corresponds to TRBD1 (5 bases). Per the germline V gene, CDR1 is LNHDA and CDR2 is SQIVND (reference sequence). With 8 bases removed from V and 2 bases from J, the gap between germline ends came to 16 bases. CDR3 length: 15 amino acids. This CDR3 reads CASGTGRQGNQPQHF. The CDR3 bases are TGTGCCAGTGGGACGGGGCGGCAAGGCAATCAGCCCCAGCATTTT. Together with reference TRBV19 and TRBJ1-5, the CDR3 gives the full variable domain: DGGITQSPKYLFRKEGQNVTLSCEQNLNHDAMYWYRQDPGQGLRLIYYSQIVNDFQKGDIAEGYSVSREKKESFPLTVTSAQKNPTAFYLCASGTGRQGNQPQHFGDGTRLSIL.

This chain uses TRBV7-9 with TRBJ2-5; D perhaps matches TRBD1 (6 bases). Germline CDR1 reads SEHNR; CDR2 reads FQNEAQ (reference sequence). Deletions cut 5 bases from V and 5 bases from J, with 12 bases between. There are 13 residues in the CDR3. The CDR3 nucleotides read TGTGCCAGCAGCCGTACAGGGTCCGAGACCCAGTACTTC. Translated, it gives CASSRTGSETQYF.

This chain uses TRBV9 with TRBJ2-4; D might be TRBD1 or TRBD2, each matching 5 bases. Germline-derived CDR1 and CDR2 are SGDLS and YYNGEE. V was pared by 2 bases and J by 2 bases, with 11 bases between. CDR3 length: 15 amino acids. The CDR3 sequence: CASSVGVESKNIQYF. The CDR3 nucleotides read TGTGCCAGCAGCGTGGGGGTGGAGTCCAAAAACATTCAGTACTTC.

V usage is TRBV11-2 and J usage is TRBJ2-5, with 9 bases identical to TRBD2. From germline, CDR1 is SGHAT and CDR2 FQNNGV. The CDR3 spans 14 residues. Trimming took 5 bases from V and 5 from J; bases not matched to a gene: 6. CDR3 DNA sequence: TGTGCCAGCAGCCATGCGGGAGGGCCGGAGACCCAGTACTTC. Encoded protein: CASSHAGGPETQYF.

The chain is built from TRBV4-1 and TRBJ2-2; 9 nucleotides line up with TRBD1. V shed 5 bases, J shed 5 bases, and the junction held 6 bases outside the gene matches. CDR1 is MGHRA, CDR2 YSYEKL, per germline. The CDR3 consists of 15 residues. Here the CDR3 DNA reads TGCGCCAGCAGCTCGGGACAGGGAGGGACCGGGGAGCTGTTTTTT. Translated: CASSSGQGGTGELFF.

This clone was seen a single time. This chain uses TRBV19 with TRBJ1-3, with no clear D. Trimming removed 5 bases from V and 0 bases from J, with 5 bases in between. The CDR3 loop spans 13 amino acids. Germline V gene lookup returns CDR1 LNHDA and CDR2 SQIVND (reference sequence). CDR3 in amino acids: CASSEYSGNTIYF. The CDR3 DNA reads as TGTGCCAGTAGTGAGTACTCTGGAAACACCATATATTTT.

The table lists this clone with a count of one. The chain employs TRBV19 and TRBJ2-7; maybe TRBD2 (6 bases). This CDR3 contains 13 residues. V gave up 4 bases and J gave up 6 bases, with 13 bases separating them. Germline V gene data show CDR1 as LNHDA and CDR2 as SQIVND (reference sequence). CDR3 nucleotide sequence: TGTGCCAGTAGTAGTACCCGGGGGTCCGAGCAGTACTTC. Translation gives CASSSTRGSEQYF.

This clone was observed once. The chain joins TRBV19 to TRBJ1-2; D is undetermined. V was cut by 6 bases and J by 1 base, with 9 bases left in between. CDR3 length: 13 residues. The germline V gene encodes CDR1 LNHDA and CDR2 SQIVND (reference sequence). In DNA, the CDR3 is TGTGCCAGTAGCCTTTTATATAACTATGGCTACACCTTC. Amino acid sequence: CASSLLYNYGYTF.

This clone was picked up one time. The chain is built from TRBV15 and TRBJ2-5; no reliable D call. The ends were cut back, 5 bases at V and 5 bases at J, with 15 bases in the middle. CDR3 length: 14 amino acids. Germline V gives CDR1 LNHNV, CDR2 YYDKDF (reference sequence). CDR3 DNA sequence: TGTGCCACCAGCGGTAAACCTAGGAGTGAGACCCAGTACTTC. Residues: CATSGKPRSETQYF.

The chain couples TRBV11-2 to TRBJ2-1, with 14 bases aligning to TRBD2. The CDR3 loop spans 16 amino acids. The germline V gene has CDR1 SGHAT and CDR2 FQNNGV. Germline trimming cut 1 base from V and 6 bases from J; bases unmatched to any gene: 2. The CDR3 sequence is CASSLGGLAGGNEQFF. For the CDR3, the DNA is TGTGCCAGCAGCTTAGGAGGACTAGCGGGAGGCAATGAGCAGTTCTTC. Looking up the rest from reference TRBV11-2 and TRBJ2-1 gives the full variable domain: EAGVAQSPRYKIIEKRQSVAFWCNPISGHATLYWYQQILGQGPKLLIQFQNNGVVDDSQLPKDRFSAERLKGVDSTLKIQPAKLEDSAVYLCASSLGGLAGGNEQFFGPGTRLTVL.

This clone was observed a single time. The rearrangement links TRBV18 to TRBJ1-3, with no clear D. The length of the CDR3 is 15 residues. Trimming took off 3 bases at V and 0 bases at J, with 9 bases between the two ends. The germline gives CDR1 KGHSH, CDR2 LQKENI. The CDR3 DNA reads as TGTGCCAGCTCACCCAGTCAGACCTCTGGAAACACCATATATTTT. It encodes CASSPSQTSGNTIYF.

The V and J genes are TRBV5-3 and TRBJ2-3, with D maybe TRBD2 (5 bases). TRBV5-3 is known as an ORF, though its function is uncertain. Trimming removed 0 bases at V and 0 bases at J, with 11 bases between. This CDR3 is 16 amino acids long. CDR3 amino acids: CARSLGLAYSTDTQYF. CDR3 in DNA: TGTGCCAGAAGCTTGGGGCTAGCATATAGCACAGATACGCAGTATTTT.

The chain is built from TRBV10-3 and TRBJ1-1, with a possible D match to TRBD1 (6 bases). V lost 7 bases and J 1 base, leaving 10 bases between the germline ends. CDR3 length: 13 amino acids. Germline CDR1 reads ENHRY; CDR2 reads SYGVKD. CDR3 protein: CAIKQGANTEAFF. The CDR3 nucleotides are TGTGCCATCAAACAGGGCGCGAACACTGAAGCTTTCTTT.

CDR3: CAWSAGWGQGARGTDTQYF. CDR3 DNA: TGTGCCTGGAGTGCCGGCTGGGGACAGGGGGCTCGAGGGACAGATACGCAGTATTTT. The chain employs TRBV30 and TRBJ2-3; 12 bases agree with TRBD1. CDR3 length: 19 amino acids. Germline loops: CDR1 GTSNPN, CDR2 SVGIG (reference sequence). V lost 1 base to trimming and J lost 3 bases; unmatched junction nucleotides: 14.

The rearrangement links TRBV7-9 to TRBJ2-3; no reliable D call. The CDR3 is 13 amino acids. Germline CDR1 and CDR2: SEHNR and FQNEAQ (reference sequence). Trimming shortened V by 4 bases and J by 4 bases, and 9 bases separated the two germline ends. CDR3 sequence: CASSSQTPDTQYF. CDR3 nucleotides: TGTGCCAGCAGCTCCCAAACCCCAGATACGCAGTATTTT.